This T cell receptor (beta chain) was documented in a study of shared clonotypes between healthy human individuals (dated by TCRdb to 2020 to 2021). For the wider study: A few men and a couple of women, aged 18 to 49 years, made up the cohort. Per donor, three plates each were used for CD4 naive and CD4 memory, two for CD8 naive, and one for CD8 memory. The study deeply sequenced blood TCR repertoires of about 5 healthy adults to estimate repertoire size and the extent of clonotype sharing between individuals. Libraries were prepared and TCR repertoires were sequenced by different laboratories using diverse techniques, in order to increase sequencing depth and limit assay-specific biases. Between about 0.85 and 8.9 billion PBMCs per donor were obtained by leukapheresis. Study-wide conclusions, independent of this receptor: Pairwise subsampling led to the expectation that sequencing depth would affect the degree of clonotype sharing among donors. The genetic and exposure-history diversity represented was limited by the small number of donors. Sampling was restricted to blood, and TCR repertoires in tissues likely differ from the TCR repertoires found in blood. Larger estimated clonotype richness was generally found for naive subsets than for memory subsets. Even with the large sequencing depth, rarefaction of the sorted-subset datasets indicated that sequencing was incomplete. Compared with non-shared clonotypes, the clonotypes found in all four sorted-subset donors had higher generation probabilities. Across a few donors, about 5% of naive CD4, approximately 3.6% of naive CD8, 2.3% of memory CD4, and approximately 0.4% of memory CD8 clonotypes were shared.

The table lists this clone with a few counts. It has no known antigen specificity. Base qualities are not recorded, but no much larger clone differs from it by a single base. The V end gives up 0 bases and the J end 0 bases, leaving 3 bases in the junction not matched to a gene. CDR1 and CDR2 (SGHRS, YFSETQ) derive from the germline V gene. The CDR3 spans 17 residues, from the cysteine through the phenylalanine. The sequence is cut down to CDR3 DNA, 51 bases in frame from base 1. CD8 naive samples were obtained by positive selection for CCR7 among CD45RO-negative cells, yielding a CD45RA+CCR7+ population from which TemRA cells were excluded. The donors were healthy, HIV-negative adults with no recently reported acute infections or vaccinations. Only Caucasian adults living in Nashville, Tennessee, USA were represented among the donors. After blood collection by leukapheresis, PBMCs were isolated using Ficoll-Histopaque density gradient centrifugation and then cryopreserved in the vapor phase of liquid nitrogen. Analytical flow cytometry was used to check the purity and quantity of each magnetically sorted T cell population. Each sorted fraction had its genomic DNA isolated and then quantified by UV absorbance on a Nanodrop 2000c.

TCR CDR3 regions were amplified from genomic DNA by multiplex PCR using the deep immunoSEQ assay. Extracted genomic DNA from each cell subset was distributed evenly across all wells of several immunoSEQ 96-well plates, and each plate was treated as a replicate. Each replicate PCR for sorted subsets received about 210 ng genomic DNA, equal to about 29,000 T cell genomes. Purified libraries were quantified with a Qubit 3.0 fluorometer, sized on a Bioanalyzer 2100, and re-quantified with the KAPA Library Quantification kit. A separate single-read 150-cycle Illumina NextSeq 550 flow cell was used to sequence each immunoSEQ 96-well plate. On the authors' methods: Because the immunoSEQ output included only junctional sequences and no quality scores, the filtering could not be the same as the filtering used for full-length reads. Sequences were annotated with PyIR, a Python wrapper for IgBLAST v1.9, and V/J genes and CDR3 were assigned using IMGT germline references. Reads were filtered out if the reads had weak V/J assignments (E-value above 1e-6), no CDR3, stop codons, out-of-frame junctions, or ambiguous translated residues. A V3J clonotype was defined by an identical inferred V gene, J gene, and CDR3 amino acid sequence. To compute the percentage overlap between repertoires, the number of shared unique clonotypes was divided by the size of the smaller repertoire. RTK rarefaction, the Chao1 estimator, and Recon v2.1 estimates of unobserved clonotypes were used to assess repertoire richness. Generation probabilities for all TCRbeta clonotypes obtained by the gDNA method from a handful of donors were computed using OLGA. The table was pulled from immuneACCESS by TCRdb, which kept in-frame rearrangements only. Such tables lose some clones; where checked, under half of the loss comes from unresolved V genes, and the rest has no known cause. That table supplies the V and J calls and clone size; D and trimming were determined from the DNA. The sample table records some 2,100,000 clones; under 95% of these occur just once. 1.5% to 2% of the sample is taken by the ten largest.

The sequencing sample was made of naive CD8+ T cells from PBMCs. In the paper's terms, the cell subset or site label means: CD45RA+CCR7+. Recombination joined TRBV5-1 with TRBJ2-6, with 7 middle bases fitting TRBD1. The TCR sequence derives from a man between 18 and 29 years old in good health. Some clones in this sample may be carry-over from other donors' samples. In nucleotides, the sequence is TGCGCCAGCAGCTTGGGACAGGGCGTCTCTGGGGCCAACGTCCTGACTTTC. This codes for CASSLGQGVSGANVLTF.